Following are 11 T cell receptor beta chains from one sample sequenced in a study of shared clonotypes between healthy human individuals. Data came from immunoSEQ multiplex PCR; TCRdb stores just in-frame clones and leaves some out. The sample has 97,000 or so clones; over 40% are singletons. Sequencing was carried out using PBMCs. These receptors were collected from a woman aged 40 to 50 in good health. Some clones in this sample may be carry-over from other donors' samples.

CDR3 protein: CASSYVTVSSYEQYF. The CDR3 DNA sequence: TGTGCCAGCAGTTACGTGACGGTAAGCTCCTACGAGCAGTACTTC. The V gene is TRBV6-6, the J gene TRBJ2-7; D is unresolved. The CDR3 extends over 15 amino acids. CDR1 is MNHNY and CDR2 is SVGAGI in the germline V gene (reference sequence). Deletions cut 2 bases from V and 0 bases from J, with 11 bases between.

This clone was detected only once. The chain links TRBV5-1 to TRBJ2-3; perhaps TRBD1 as D (6 bases). Germline CDR1 is SGHRS and CDR2 is YFSETQ. This CDR3 contains 14 residues. V dropped 3 bases and J dropped 0 bases, with 8 bases sitting between them. The CDR3 DNA sequence: TGCGCCAGCAGCTGGACAGCCAGCACAGATACGCAGTATTTT. Protein: CASSWTASTDTQYF.

Note on this clone: In the same sample, other DNA sequences code for this CDR3. This sequence joins TRBV30 and TRBJ2-6; D remains ambiguous. This CDR3 contains 14 residues. Deletions cut 3 bases from V and 2 bases from J, with 8 bases between. The germline CDR1 and CDR2 sequences are GTSNPN and SVGIG (reference sequence). CDR3 loop: CAWSLQAGANVLTF. For the CDR3, the DNA is TGTGCCTGGAGCCTCCAGGCTGGGGCCAACGTCCTGACTTTC. Drawing the rest from reference TRBV30 and TRBJ2-6, the complete variable domain is SQTIHQWPATLVQPVGSPLSLECTVEGTSNPNLYWYRQAAGRGLQLLFYSVGIGQISSEVPQNLSASRPQDRQFILSSKKLLLSDSGFYLCAWSLQAGANVLTFGAGSRLTVL.

The chain combines TRBV30 with TRBJ2-1; 9 nucleotides line up with TRBD2. CDR1 and CDR2 from the germline V gene are GTSNPN and SVGIG (reference sequence). CDR3 length: 15 amino acids. J gave up 9 bases and V 3 bases, and 12 bases lay outside the gene matches. The CDR3 DNA reads as TGTGCCTGGAGGAGGGCGTTAGCGGGAGTTAGTGAGCAGTTCTTC. Its protein product is CAWRRALAGVSEQFF.

J is TRBJ1-2 and V is TRBV7-6; possible D gene TRBD1, 6 bases. From germline, CDR1 is SGHVS and CDR2 FNYEAQ. The CDR3 length is 15 residues. Trimming took off 4 bases at V and 4 bases at J, with 16 bases between the two ends. The CDR3 nucleotides are TGTGCCAGCAGCTCAGCCCCCGGGACACGCTATGGCTACACCTTC. Translating it yields CASSSAPGTRYGYTF. Full variable domain (rest looked up from reference TRBV7-6 and TRBJ1-2): GAGVSQSPRYKVTKRGQDVALRCDPISGHVSLYWYRQALGQGPEFLTYFNYEAQQDKSGLPNDRFSAERPEGSISTLTIQRTEQRDSAMYRCASSSAPGTRYGYTFGSGTRLTVV.

The chain has TRBV9 and TRBJ2-7; TRBD1 agrees at 9 bases. The trim removed 3 bases at V and 5 bases at J, leaving 6 bases unmatched. The V gene's germline CDR1 is SGDLS and CDR2 YYNGEE. The CDR3 covers 14 residues. This CDR3 is CASSATGGWNEQYF. The CDR3 DNA reads as TGTGCCAGCAGCGCGACAGGGGGTTGGAACGAGCAGTACTTC.

There are many counts of this clone. The J gene is TRBJ1-5, the V gene TRBV19, with D unresolved. Germline CDR1 and CDR2: LNHDA and SQIVND (reference sequence). The CDR3 runs to 15 residues. Trimming removed 7 bases from V and 0 bases from J, with 13 bases in between. This CDR3 is CASTLGGYSNQPQHF. In DNA form, the CDR3 reads TGTGCCAGTACTCTCGGAGGTTATAGCAATCAGCCCCAGCATTTT.

V and J are TRBV25-1 and TRBJ2-3; TRBD1 agrees at 8 bases. CDR1 is MGHDK and CDR2 is SYGVNS in the germline V gene. The CDR3 is 14 amino acids. V was pared by 6 bases and J by 4 bases, with 6 bases of the junction left unmatched. The CDR3 sequence is CASRSDRASDTQYF. The CDR3 DNA follows: TGTGCCAGCAGATCGGACAGGGCGTCAGATACGCAGTATTTT.

The V gene is TRBV19, the J gene TRBJ2-1; D is unclear. The CDR3 extends over 14 amino acids. The V end was cut by 2 bases, the J end by 8 bases, with 13 bases between. Per the germline V gene, CDR1 is LNHDA and CDR2 is SQIVND (reference sequence). The CDR3 DNA reads as TGTGCCAGTAGTATACCCGGATTAAGGTATGAGCAGTTCTTC. Amino acid sequence: CASSIPGLRYEQFF.

Only a few counts were recorded for this clone. CDR3 bases: TGCGCCAGCAGCTTGCGGCGGGAGGGCCAGAACACCGGGGAGCTGTTTTTT. It specifies CASSLRREGQNTGELFF. The rearrangement uses TRBV5-1 and TRBJ2-2; 9 nucleotides agree with TRBD2. Germline lookup yields CDR1 SGHRS and CDR2 YFSETQ. The CDR3 sequence is 17 residues long. After removal of 1 base from V and 1 base from J, the junction contained 5 bases not matched to a gene.

In this sample, this clone turned up many times. Mismatch with germline at one junction end may stem from a read error. The genes are TRBV6-6 and TRBJ1-5; D ambiguous. CDR3 length equals 14 residues. Germline assignment: CDR1 MNHNY and CDR2 SVGAGI (reference sequence). CDR3 amino acids: CASNYKGSNQPQHF. In DNA form, the CDR3 reads TGTGCCAGCAATTACAAGGGTAGCAATCAGCCCCAGCATTTT.